Shown below are 22 T cell receptor beta chains from a single sample sequenced in a study of early T cells in non-severe SARS-CoV-2 infection (dated by TCRdb to the early 2020s). Library method: 5' RACE. Instrument on record: NextSeq 500. Starting from the raw public reads, TCRdb applied fastp trimming at Q25, assembled clones with MiXCR and retained in-frame beta chains. Every distinct CDR3 protein forms one entry, paired with its most common genes and DNA. The sample table records some 100,000 distinct CDR3 sequences; roughly 14% of these occur just once. The ten largest account for just under 0.6% of the sample. The sample consisted of whole blood. Every receptor here comes from an adult who was a healthcare worker with PCR-confirmed SARS-CoV-2 infection or an uninfected control (not recorded which).

The chain's CDR3 is CASSQDREKKGQHF. DNA of the CDR3: TGTGCCAGCTCACAGGACAGGGAGAAGAAAGGCCAGCATTTT. The chain employs TRBV18 and TRBJ1-5, with TRBD1 matching over 8 bases. The CDR3 spans 14 residues. Germline V gene lookup returns CDR1 KGHSH and CDR2 LQKENI. Trimming at V came to 4 bases and at J to 12 bases, leaving 11 bases not matched to a gene.

V gene TRBV7-2 combines with J gene TRBJ2-5, with D possibly matching TRBD1 (6 bases). V was pared by 6 bases and J by 1 base, with 9 bases between. This CDR3 spans 13 amino acids. CDR1 SGHTA and CDR2 FQGNSA come from the germline V gene. Written as DNA, the CDR3 is TGTGCCAGCAGAAGGACAGTCCAAGAGACCCAGTACTTC. Translating it yields CASRRTVQETQYF.

CDR3: CSVVGTVFLEQFF. The CDR3 nucleotides are TGCAGCGTTGTAGGGACTGTGTTTCTAGAGCAGTTCTTC. V is TRBV29-1 and J is TRBJ2-1; TRBD2 might be the D (6 bases). V was pared by 4 bases and J by 10 bases, with 17 bases between. CDR1 and CDR2 (germline): SQVTM, ANQGSEA. The CDR3 length is 13 residues.

The genes are TRBV18 and TRBJ1-3, with 9 bases that match TRBD1. The CDR3 length is 16 residues. Losses at the gene ends were 2 bases for V and 3 bases for J; bases not matched to a gene: 5. The V gene's germline CDR1 is KGHSH and CDR2 LQKENI. CDR3 in DNA: TGTGCCAGCTCACCATCACAGGGGGCGAATGGAAACACCATATATTTT. It translates to CASSPSQGANGNTIYF. Complete variable domain (other parts from reference TRBV18 and TRBJ1-3): NAGVMQNPRHLVRRRGQEARLRCSPMKGHSHVYWYRQLPEEGLKFMVYLQKENIIDESGMPKERFSAEFPKEGPSILRIQQVVRGDSAAYFCASSPSQGANGNTIYFGEGSWLTVV.

CDR3 bases: TGTGCCAGCAGGCGCGGAGTTAGCGGGGGGGCCTCAGACGAGCAGTACGTC. This gives the protein CASRRGVSGGASDEQYV. This chain uses TRBV6-6 with TRBJ2-7; 11 positions match TRBD2. V shed 6 bases and J 5 bases; nucleotides not matched to a gene: 15. CDR3 size: 17 residues. The germline CDR1 and CDR2 sequences are MNHNY and SVGAGI (reference sequence).

The chain has TRBV5-6 and TRBJ1-1; D remains ambiguous. Trimming pared 2 bases from V and 4 bases from J, leaving 6 bases between. Germline CDR1 reads SGHDT; CDR2 reads YYEEEE. This CDR3 is built from 12 residues. In DNA, the CDR3 is TGTGCCAGCAGCTTCACCGGCACTGAAGCTTTCTTT. Amino acids: CASSFTGTEAFF.

A few counts support this clonotype. The rearrangement uses TRBV15 and TRBJ2-5, with 9 positions matching TRBD1. The CDR3 spans 15 residues. V shed 5 bases, J shed 4 bases, and the junction held 8 bases outside the gene matches. Germline V gene lookup returns CDR1 LNHNV and CDR2 YYDKDF (reference sequence). The CDR3 DNA is TGTGCCACCAGCCCCCGGACAGGGGAAACAGAGACCCAGTACTTC. Protein sequence: CATSPRTGETETQYF.

The V and J genes are TRBV30 and TRBJ1-4; D gene uncertain. The CDR3 totals 16 residues. Looked up from germline, CDR1 is GTSNPN and CDR2 is SVGIG (reference sequence). V gave up 0 bases and J gave up 8 bases, with 19 bases separating them. The CDR3 here is CAWSVRGGGIGEKLFF. DNA of the CDR3: TGTGCCTGGAGTGTACGTGGAGGAGGGATTGGCGAAAAACTGTTTTTT. Using reference TRBV30 and TRBJ1-4 for the parts outside the CDR3, the full variable domain is SQTIHQWPATLVQPVGSPLSLECTVEGTSNPNLYWYRQAAGRGLQLLFYSVGIGQISSEVPQNLSASRPQDRQFILSSKKLLLSDSGFYLCAWSVRGGGIGEKLFFGSGTQLSVL.

This clonotype was seen ten or more times. The rearrangement joins TRBV5-6 to TRBJ2-3, with 7 bases lining up with TRBD2. Germline trimming cut 0 bases from V and 2 bases from J; bases unmatched to any gene: 6. Looked up from germline, CDR1 is SGHDT and CDR2 is YYEEEE. CDR3 length: 16 residues. The chain's CDR3 is CASSLALAAITDTQYF. DNA of the CDR3: TGTGCCAGCAGCTTGGCTCTAGCGGCAATCACAGATACGCAGTATTTT.

This clonotype was counted at least ten times. The chain links TRBV30 to TRBJ2-2; a weak D match, TRBD2 (5 bases). The germline V and J ends were trimmed by 0 bases and 6 bases, with 14 bases remaining between them. The CDR3 runs to 15 residues. Germline CDR1 and CDR2: GTSNPN and SVGIG (reference sequence). The CDR3 sequence is CAWSVRLAGSGELFF. DNA of the CDR3: TGTGCCTGGAGTGTACGGCTAGCCGGATCCGGGGAGCTGTTTTTT. Full variable domain (rest looked up from reference TRBV30 and TRBJ2-2): SQTIHQWPATLVQPVGSPLSLECTVEGTSNPNLYWYRQAAGRGLQLLFYSVGIGQISSEVPQNLSASRPQDRQFILSSKKLLLSDSGFYLCAWSVRLAGSGELFFGEGSRLTVL.

This clonotype was seen ten or more times. The chain uses TRBV11-1 and TRBJ2-3; D is ambiguous. Germline loops: CDR1 SGHAT, CDR2 FQDESV (reference sequence). V dropped 4 bases and J dropped 0 bases, with 2 bases sitting between them. The length of the CDR3 is 12 residues. The CDR3 reads CASSSSTDTQYF. The CDR3 nucleotides read TGTGCCAGCAGCTCTAGCACAGATACGCAGTATTTT. Filled out from reference TRBV11-1 and TRBJ2-3, the complete variable domain reads EAEVAQSPRYKITEKSQAVAFWCDPISGHATLYWYRQILGQGPELLVQFQDESVVDDSQLPKDRFSAERLKGVDSTLKIQPAELGDSAMYLCASSSSTDTQYFGPGTRLTVL.

In this sample, this clonotype turned up a few times. The chain links TRBV12-3 or TRBV12-4 to TRBJ1-4; unclear D gene. Trimming stripped 8 bases from V and 0 bases from J, with 13 bases between. The CDR3 totals 15 residues. The CDR3 sequence is CASRNVLATNEKLFF. The CDR3 nucleotides read TGTGCCAGCCGCAACGTCTTGGCAACTAATGAAAAACTGTTTTTT.

This clonotype has ten or more counts. The chain uses TRBV7-3 and TRBJ2-1; D is undetermined. CDR3 length: 15 amino acids. Trimming cost V 1 base and J 5 bases, with 12 bases left between them. Germline V gives CDR1 SGHTA, CDR2 FQGTGA. CDR3 DNA: TGTGCCAGCAGCTTAATTCAAGCCAGGCACAATGAGCAGTTCTTC. This sequence encodes CASSLIQARHNEQFF.

With regard to this clonotype: It may be a read error: a sequence one base away is much more abundant. The rearrangement uses TRBV2 and TRBJ1-1; tentative D call: TRBD1 (5 bases). The germline CDR1 and CDR2 sequences are SNHLY and FYNNEI. The CDR3 is made up of 14 amino acids. The CDR3 loop reads CTSSETGVNTEAFF. DNA of the CDR3: TGTACCAGCAGTGAAACGGGGGTGAACACTGAAGCTTTCTTT. Complete variable domain (other parts from reference TRBV2 and TRBJ1-1): EPEVTQTPSHQVTQMGQEVILRCVPISNHLYFYWYRQILGQKVEFLVSFYNNEISEKSEIFDDQFSVERPDGSNFTLKIRSTKLEDSAMYFCTSSETGVNTEAFFGQGTRLTVV.

This clonotype was recorded many times. The chain has TRBV24-1 and TRBJ2-3; unclear D gene. The CDR3 extends over 12 amino acids. V lost 11 bases and J lost 5, with 13 bases in between. Per the germline V gene, CDR1 is KGHDR and CDR2 is SFDVKD. This CDR3 reads CAIQPHGDTQYF. In DNA, the CDR3 is TGTGCCATACAACCCCATGGAGATACGCAGTATTTT.

On this clonotype: Just one base apart from a much larger clone, this may be a read error. This chain links TRBV6-6 with TRBJ2-3, with D possibly being TRBD2 (5 bases). The CDR3 sequence is 17 residues long. The germline CDR1 and CDR2 sequences are MNHNY and SVGAGI (reference sequence). The CDR3 loop reads CASSYSPLNIGEDMQYF. DNA of the CDR3: TGTGCCAGCAGTTACTCCCCACTCAATATCGGGGAAGATATGCAGTATTTT.

This sequence joins TRBV9 and TRBJ2-3; 14 nucleotides line up with TRBD2. J gave up 6 bases and V 4 bases, and 16 bases lay outside the gene matches. The CDR3 has 19 residues. Germline lookup yields CDR1 SGDLS and CDR2 YYNGEE. CDR3 sequence: CASSRTVPTSGGASDTQYF. CDR3 DNA sequence: TGTGCCAGCAGCCGGACCGTCCCGACTAGCGGGGGGGCTTCGGATACGCAGTATTTT.

In its sample, this clonotype was seen a few times. This rearrangement joins TRBV7-3 to TRBJ2-5; D uncertain. V lost 4 bases, J lost 5 bases, and 11 bases lay in between. The CDR3 consists of 13 residues. Germline loops: CDR1 SGHTA, CDR2 FQGTGA. DNA of the CDR3: TGTGCCAGCAGCTCGGATCGCTCGGAGACCCAGTACTTC. The encoded protein is CASSSDRSETQYF.

Only a few counts were recorded for this clonotype. V gene TRBV29-1 combines with J gene TRBJ2-5; a weak D match, TRBD2 (6 bases). V lost 7 bases and J 4 bases, leaving 22 bases between the germline ends. The germline V gene encodes CDR1 SQVTM and CDR2 ANQGSEA. The CDR3 contains 15 residues. Written as DNA, the CDR3 is TGCAGCGGCCGACCGGTTGCGGGGTCAGGAGAGACCCAGTACTTC. Protein product: CSGRPVAGSGETQYF.

J is TRBJ1-4 and V is TRBV6-6; D perhaps matches TRBD1 (5 bases). The CDR3 runs 16 residues. Germline V gene sequence: CDR1 MNHNY, CDR2 SVGAGI (reference sequence). With 6 bases removed from V and 5 bases from J, the gap between germline ends came to 19 bases. Here the CDR3 reads CASSPGRTRGNEKLFF. CDR3 coding DNA: TGTGCCAGCAGCCCGGGACGGACCAGAGGGAATGAAAAACTGTTTTTT.

This chain connects TRBV20-1 to TRBJ2-3; 7 nucleotides match TRBD2. J gave up 1 base and V 3 bases, and 22 bases lay outside the gene matches. Germline V gene data show CDR1 as DFQATT and CDR2 as SNEGSKA (reference sequence). The CDR3 consists of 20 residues. CDR3 nucleotides: TGCAGTGCTAGGGCCCTGGACCGGGGACTACCCCTCTTGCGCACAGATACGCAGTATTTT. Protein sequence: CSARALDRGLPLLRTDTQYF.

This chain connects TRBV2 to TRBJ2-2; TRBD2 aligns across 12 bases. The CDR3 sequence is 17 residues long. Trimming cost V 6 bases and J 7 bases; bases outside gene matches: 12. In germline, CDR1 is SNHLY, CDR2 FYNNEI. The CDR3 loop is CASSARGLAGLIGELFF. Written as DNA, the CDR3 is TGTGCCAGCAGCGCAAGAGGACTAGCGGGGTTAATCGGGGAGCTGTTTTTT. The full variable domain, with the rest looked up from reference TRBV2 and TRBJ2-2, is EPEVTQTPSHQVTQMGQEVILRCVPISNHLYFYWYRQILGQKVEFLVSFYNNEISEKSEIFDDQFSVERPDGSNFTLKIRSTKLEDSAMYFCASSARGLAGLIGELFFGEGSRLTVL.